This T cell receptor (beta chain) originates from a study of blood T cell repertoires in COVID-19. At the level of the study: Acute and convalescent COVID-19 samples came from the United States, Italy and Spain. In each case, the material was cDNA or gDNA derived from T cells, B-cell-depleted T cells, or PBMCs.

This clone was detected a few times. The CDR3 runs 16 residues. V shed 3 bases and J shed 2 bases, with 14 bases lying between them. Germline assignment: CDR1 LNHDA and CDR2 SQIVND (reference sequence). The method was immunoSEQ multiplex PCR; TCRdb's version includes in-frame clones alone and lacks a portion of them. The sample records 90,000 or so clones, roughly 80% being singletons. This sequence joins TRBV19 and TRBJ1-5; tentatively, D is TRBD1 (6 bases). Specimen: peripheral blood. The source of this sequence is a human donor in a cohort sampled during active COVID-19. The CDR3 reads CASSMGHSLGNQPQHF. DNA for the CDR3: TGTGCCAGTAGTATGGGACATTCGCTTGGCAATCAGCCCCAGCATTTT.